Below are 30 T cell receptor beta chains sequenced from a single sample in a study of control samples from healthy donors and cancer patients. Sequenced by immunoSEQ multiplex PCR; TCRdb stores in-frame clones only, minus some. The data hold about 92,000 clones, with 82% observed a single time. The sequenced sample was blood. These receptors came from a woman between 55 and 75 years old in good health.

This rearrangement joins TRBV18 to TRBJ2-1; D is possibly TRBD2 (7 bases). In germline, CDR1 is KGHSH, CDR2 LQKENI. Trimming took 3 bases from V and 6 from J, leaving 12 bases between them. There are 14 residues in the CDR3. CDR3 DNA: TGTGCCAGCTCACCCGCGGGGGCTATCAATGAGCAGTTCTTC. Encoded protein: CASSPAGAINEQFF.

V is TRBV19 and J is TRBJ2-2, with D perhaps assigned TRBD1 or TRBD2 (5 bases each). This CDR3 comprises 11 residues. The V gene's germline CDR1 is LNHDA and CDR2 SQIVND (reference sequence). The V end lost 8 bases, the J end lost 7 bases, and 8 bases lay between the germline ends. CDR3 sequence reads: CASQGVGELFF. The DNA of the CDR3 is TGTGCCAGTCAGGGAGTCGGGGAGCTGTTTTTT.

This chain joins TRBV7-6 and TRBJ1-1; possibly TRBD1 for D (6 bases). CDR1 SGHVS and CDR2 FNYEAQ come from the germline V gene. The CDR3 spans 13 residues. Trimming pared 5 bases from V and 5 bases from J, leaving 12 bases between. The CDR3 region has the DNA TGTGCCAGCAGCGTCGCAGGGGTGACTGAAGCTTTCTTT. Protein sequence: CASSVAGVTEAFF. Complete variable domain (other parts from reference TRBV7-6 and TRBJ1-1): GAGVSQSPRYKVTKRGQDVALRCDPISGHVSLYWYRQALGQGPEFLTYFNYEAQQDKSGLPNDRFSAERPEGSISTLTIQRTEQRDSAMYRCASSVAGVTEAFFGQGTRLTVV.

The rearrangement uses TRBV10-2 and TRBJ2-7; D possibly uses TRBD1 or TRBD2 (5 bases each). CDR3 size: 14 residues. V was shortened by 10 bases and J by 0 bases, with 16 bases between the two germline ends. The V gene's germline CDR1 is WSHSY and CDR2 SAAADI. The CDR3 sequence: CATFSAGSSYEQYF. The CDR3 DNA sequence: TGCGCCACCTTTTCGGCAGGGAGCTCCTACGAGCAGTACTTC.

The chain has TRBV13 and TRBJ2-1, with 16 nucleotides matching TRBD2. V lost 4 bases, J lost 5 bases, and 17 bases stayed unmatched. CDR1 is PRHDT, CDR2 FYEKMQ, per germline (reference sequence). The CDR3 consists of 21 residues. This chain's CDR3 is CASSSWMGLAGGALLNNEQFF. CDR3 nucleotide sequence: TGTGCCAGCAGCTCATGGATGGGACTAGCGGGGGGGGCCCTTCTGAACAATGAGCAGTTCTTC.

The rearrangement joins TRBV12-3 or TRBV12-4 to TRBJ2-3; tentative D call: TRBD1 (6 bases). The CDR3 consists of 13 residues. V was clipped by 6 bases and J by 5 bases, with 12 bases between them. The CDR3 loop reads CASRRDTGDTQYF. CDR3 DNA sequence: TGTGCCAGCAGACGGGACACCGGAGATACGCAGTATTTT.

This clone was counted only a few times. The chain carries TRBV7-2 and TRBJ2-6, with TRBD2 matching 7 bases. V lost 2 bases, J lost 2 bases, and 6 bases stayed unmatched. Germline V lookup: CDR1 SGHTA, CDR2 FQGNSA. CDR3 size: 17 residues. The CDR3 DNA reads as TGTGCCAGCAGCTTATATGGCGGGAGAACTGGGGCCAACGTCCTGACTTTC. Protein sequence: CASSLYGGRTGANVLTF.

The chain couples TRBV5-4 to TRBJ2-5; 7 nucleotides line up with TRBD1. The J segment lost 5 bases and the V segment lost 4 bases, leaving 5 bases of the junction unmatched. This CDR3 has 13 residues. Germline CDR1 is SGHNT and CDR2 is YYREEE (reference sequence). CDR3 DNA sequence: TGTGCCAGCAGCCCTCGACAGGGCGAGACCCAGTACTTC. Translating it yields CASSPRQGETQYF.

The V and J genes are TRBV28 and TRBJ1-2; D not resolved. CDR3 length: 11 amino acids. The V end lost 8 bases, the J end lost 0 bases, and 4 bases lay between the germline ends. CDR1 is MDHEN, CDR2 SYDVKM, per germline. CDR3 sequence: CASVSNYGYTF. The CDR3 bases are TGTGCCAGCGTTTCTAACTATGGCTACACCTTC.

The V and J genes are TRBV7-8 and TRBJ1-5; no firm D call. This CDR3 contains 14 residues. The V and J ends lost 1 base and 6 bases respectively, with 10 bases between them. The germline V gene has CDR1 SGHVS and CDR2 FQNEAQ. The CDR3 nucleotides read TGTGCCAGCAGCTTAGATAGAAGAAGTCAGCCCCAGCATTTT. Translating gives CASSLDRRSQPQHF.

V gene TRBV28 combines with J gene TRBJ2-7, with 15 bases aligning to TRBD2. The length of the CDR3 is 17 residues. CDR1 is MDHEN and CDR2 is SYDVKM in the germline V gene. With 4 bases clipped from V and 6 bases from J, the junction kept 10 bases outside the gene matches. CDR3 in amino acids: CASSSWGLAGGRGEQYF. The CDR3 nucleotides read TGTGCCAGCAGTTCATGGGGACTAGCGGGAGGAAGGGGCGAGCAGTACTTC. The full variable domain, in which reference TRBV28 and TRBJ2-7 provide the parts outside the CDR3, is DVKVTQSSRYLVKRTGEKVFLECVQDMDHENMFWYRQDPGLGLRLIYFSYDVKMKEKGDIPEGYSVSREKKERFSLILESASTNQTSMYLCASSSWGLAGGRGEQYFGPGTRLTVT.

The chain joins TRBV5-1 to TRBJ2-1; D possibly corresponds to TRBD2 (6 bases). The germline V gene has CDR1 SGHRS and CDR2 YFSETQ. Trimming took 5 bases from V and 6 from J, leaving 12 bases between them. This CDR3 is 13 amino acids long. CDR3 coding DNA: TGCGCCAGCAGTACGGGAGCCAGCAATGAGCAGTTCTTC. Translating it yields CASSTGASNEQFF.

The chain combines TRBV6-5 with TRBJ1-1, with 8 nucleotides matching TRBD1. The CDR3 is 14 amino acids. Germline V gives CDR1 MNHEY, CDR2 SVGAGI. V dropped 2 bases and J dropped 5; count of bases not matched to a gene: 4. The CDR3 DNA is TGTGCCAGCAGTTACATGACAGGGGCTACTGAAGCTTTCTTT. Protein: CASSYMTGATEAFF.

The chain has TRBV14 and TRBJ1-3; D remains ambiguous. In germline, CDR1 is SGHDN, CDR2 FVKESK. V shed 1 base and J shed 6 bases, with 4 bases lying between them. This CDR3 is built from 12 residues. The CDR3 region has the DNA TGTGCCAGCAGCCAAGTTATAAACACCATATATTTT. Translation gives CASSQVINTIYF.

The rearrangement uses TRBV7-2 and TRBJ1-5; D not certain. This CDR3 comprises 14 residues. The V end was cut by 1 base, the J end by 4 bases, with 8 bases between. CDR1 and CDR2 from the germline V gene are SGHTA and FQGNSA. CDR3 residues: CASSLGLQNQPQHF. CDR3 DNA sequence: TGTGCCAGCAGCTTAGGGTTACAAAATCAGCCCCAGCATTTT.

The rearrangement uses TRBV20-1 and TRBJ1-2; unclear D gene. Germline CDR1 reads DFQATT; CDR2 reads SNEGSKA (reference sequence). This CDR3 is built from 11 residues. Trimming shortened V by 6 bases and J by 4 bases, and 9 bases separated the two germline ends. In DNA, the CDR3 is TGCAGTGCCACGTCGGGCTATGGCTACACCTTC. Its protein product is CSATSGYGYTF.

The chain combines TRBV7-2 with TRBJ2-5, with 7 bases fitting TRBD2. The length of the CDR3 is 13 residues. The V and J ends lost 6 bases and 2 bases, in that order; junction bases with no gene match: 3. From germline, CDR1 is SGHTA and CDR2 FQGNSA. CDR3 coding DNA: TGTGCCAGCAGTTGGACTAGACAAGAGACCCAGTACTTC. This translates into CASSWTRQETQYF.

The chain carries TRBV27 and TRBJ1-2; 9 bases are shared with TRBD1. From germline, CDR1 is MNHEY and CDR2 SMNVEV (reference sequence). The J segment lost 8 bases and the V segment lost 2 bases, leaving 9 bases of the junction unmatched. The CDR3 is 15 residues long. This CDR3 reads CASSLGTGFGGGYTF. In nucleotides, the CDR3 is TGTGCCAGCAGTTTAGGGACAGGGTTTGGGGGAGGCTACACCTTC.

The rearrangement links TRBV5-1 to TRBJ2-2, with D unresolved. The CDR3 covers 14 residues. V lost 0 bases to trimming and J lost 2 bases, with 5 bases between them. Germline CDR1 reads SGHRS; CDR2 reads YFSETQ. CDR3 sequence: CASSLAFNTGELFF. The CDR3 nucleotides are TGCGCCAGCAGCTTGGCCTTCAACACCGGGGAGCTGTTTTTT.

The V call is TRBV29-1, the J call TRBJ1-5, with a weak D call TRBD1 (5 bases). V was trimmed by 6 bases and J by 5 bases, leaving 17 bases between them. This CDR3 is 14 amino acids long. The germline V gene encodes CDR1 SQVTM and CDR2 ANQGSEA. The CDR3 DNA sequence: TGCAGCGTCGTATTTGAGGGGCCCTATCAGCCCCAGCATTTT. Protein sequence: CSVVFEGPYQPQHF.

This chain joins TRBV2 and TRBJ2-1; D gene uncertain. CDR1 is SNHLY and CDR2 is FYNNEI in the germline V gene. CDR3 size: 11 residues. With 3 bases removed from V and 10 bases from J, the gap between germline ends came to 7 bases. The CDR3 region is CASSERREQFF. DNA for the CDR3: TGTGCCAGCAGTGAGCGGCGCGAGCAGTTCTTC.

This rearrangement joins TRBV2 to TRBJ1-2; tentatively, D is TRBD1 (5 bases). V was cut by 8 bases and J by 0 bases, with 13 bases left in between. CDR3 length: 14 amino acids. From germline, CDR1 is SNHLY and CDR2 FYNNEI. The DNA of the CDR3 is TGTGCCAGCTCGGAGGGGTTTCCTAACTATGGCTACACCTTC. Its translation is CASSEGFPNYGYTF.

V is TRBV15 and J is TRBJ2-1, with 8 bases lining up with TRBD1. Germline values: CDR1 LNHNV, CDR2 YYDKDF (reference sequence). V was clipped by 6 bases and J by 6 bases; unmatched bases: 7. There are 14 residues in the CDR3. The CDR3 sequence: CATRPTGEGNEQFF. The CDR3 DNA reads as TGTGCCACCAGACCGACAGGGGAAGGCAATGAGCAGTTCTTC.

This chain joins TRBV7-2 and TRBJ2-2; D may be TRBD2 (6 bases). With 6 bases removed from V and 2 bases from J, the gap between germline ends came to 10 bases. CDR3 size: 14 residues. Germline V gene sequence: CDR1 SGHTA, CDR2 FQGNSA. The DNA of the CDR3 is TGTGCCAGCAGGGGGACTGTAAACACCGGGGAGCTGTTTTTT. It codes for CASRGTVNTGELFF.

This sequence joins TRBV9 and TRBJ1-2, with 7 bases fitting TRBD1. CDR1 is SGDLS, CDR2 YYNGEE, per germline. CDR3 length equals 13 residues. V gave up 1 base and J gave up 8 bases; unmatched junction bases: 5. The CDR3 loop reads CASSVQGDGGYTF. In DNA form, the CDR3 reads TGTGCCAGCAGCGTACAGGGGGACGGAGGCTACACCTTC.

The V gene is TRBV28, the J gene TRBJ2-7; 7 positions agree with TRBD1. Germline CDR1 reads MDHEN; CDR2 reads SYDVKM. The CDR3 length is 13 residues. V dropped 7 bases and J dropped 2; count of bases not matched to a gene: 5. The CDR3 spells CASTMTGTYEQYF. The CDR3 region has the DNA TGTGCCAGCACCATGACAGGGACCTACGAGCAGTACTTC.

This clone was detected once. V usage is TRBV19 and J usage is TRBJ1-3; D possibly corresponds to TRBD1 (5 bases). Germline V lookup: CDR1 LNHDA, CDR2 SQIVND (reference sequence). The CDR3 runs 12 residues. Trimming stripped 6 bases from V and 11 bases from J, with 14 bases between. CDR3 bases: TGTGCCAGTAGCTTTCAGGGCGAGGCCATATATTTT. This translates into CASSFQGEAIYF. The full variable domain, with the rest looked up from reference TRBV19 and TRBJ1-3, is DGGITQSPKYLFRKEGQNVTLSCEQNLNHDAMYWYRQDPGQGLRLIYYSQIVNDFQKGDIAEGYSVSREKKESFPLTVTSAQKNPTAFYLCASSFQGEAIYFGEGSWLTVV.

This chain joins TRBV19 and TRBJ1-5; D is unclear. The CDR3 is 13 residues long. The ends were cut back, 4 bases at V and 4 bases at J, with 8 bases in the middle. From germline, CDR1 is LNHDA and CDR2 SQIVND (reference sequence). The CDR3, as DNA: TGTGCCAGTAGTAGTGGTGGGAATCAGCCCCAGCATTTT. Translating it yields CASSSGGNQPQHF. The complete variable domain, with remaining parts taken from reference TRBV19 and TRBJ1-5, reads DGGITQSPKYLFRKEGQNVTLSCEQNLNHDAMYWYRQDPGQGLRLIYYSQIVNDFQKGDIAEGYSVSREKKESFPLTVTSAQKNPTAFYLCASSSGGNQPQHFGDGTRLSIL.

This clone was seen more than once but under ten times. Other DNA sequences from this sample encode an identical CDR3 as well. V is TRBV6-5 and J is TRBJ2-1; D not certain. The CDR3 has 14 amino acids. Germline CDR1 is MNHEY and CDR2 is SVGAGI. V lost 5 bases to trimming and J lost 7 bases, with 15 bases between them. The CDR3 DNA sequence: TGTGCCAGCAGTCAGAGCCTCATGGGGAATGAGCAGTTCTTC. Residues: CASSQSLMGNEQFF.

The chain links TRBV2 to TRBJ2-5, with D possibly being TRBD2 (6 bases). The germline V gene encodes CDR1 SNHLY and CDR2 FYNNEI. The V gene lost 7 bases and the J gene lost 5 bases, with 17 bases spanning the gap. There are 14 residues in the CDR3. This chain's CDR3 is CASTPRAGRETQYF. CDR3 nucleotides: TGTGCCAGCACCCCCCGGGCGGGGAGGGAGACCCAGTACTTC.